Each of the 32 T cell receptor beta chains below was sequenced from the same sample in a study of blood T cell repertoires in COVID-19. Data came from immunoSEQ multiplex PCR; TCRdb stores just in-frame clones and leaves some out. The table shows 150,000 to 200,000 clones, with approximately 79% occurring only once. Input material: peripheral blood. All receptors derive from a woman aged 80 or over with acute or convalescent COVID-19.

The chain recombines TRBV5-1 with TRBJ2-5; D is undetermined. Germline values: CDR1 SGHRS, CDR2 YFSETQ. This CDR3 comprises 12 residues. V was trimmed by 4 bases and J by 4 bases, leaving 8 bases between them. Here the CDR3 DNA reads TGCGCCAGCAGCCCCGGTTTAGAGACCCAGTACTTC. Protein: CASSPGLETQYF.

The table lists this clone with a count of one. V and J are TRBV5-5 and TRBJ2-7; possible D gene TRBD2, 5 bases. Germline V gene data show CDR1 as SGHKS and CDR2 as YYEKEE (reference sequence). This CDR3 is 16 amino acids long. The V gene lost 3 bases and the J gene lost 0 bases, with 16 bases spanning the gap. DNA of the CDR3: TGTGCCAGCAGCTACCGTGCTAGCCTTAGCTCCTACGAGCAGTACTTC. It encodes CASSYRASLSSYEQYF.

This clone was found a few times. The genes are TRBV7-9 and TRBJ1-2; the D is unclear. Germline V CDR1 and CDR2: SEHNR, FQNEAQ (reference sequence). The CDR3 length is 14 residues. Deletions cut 5 bases from V and 4 bases from J, with 14 bases between. This chain's CDR3 is CASSPDGSGYGYTF. In nucleotides, the CDR3 is TGTGCCAGCAGCCCTGACGGGAGCGGCTATGGCTACACCTTC.

The chain uses TRBV13 and TRBJ2-7; D might be TRBD1 (5 bases). The CDR3 is made up of 13 amino acids. Germline loops: CDR1 PRHDT, CDR2 FYEKMQ (reference sequence). V gave up 1 base and J gave up 4 bases, with 8 bases separating them. The CDR3 DNA reads TGTGCCAGCAGCTTAGCCAGGGCGTACGAGCAGTACTTC. It codes for CASSLARAYEQYF.

In this sample, this clone turned up a few times. The CDR3 here is CASSPGQGAPGTEAFF. CDR3 in DNA: TGTGCCAGCAGCCCGGGACAGGGGGCGCCGGGCACTGAAGCTTTCTTT. The rearrangement joins TRBV5-4 to TRBJ1-1; 12 bases map to TRBD1. V shed 4 bases and J 4 bases; nucleotides not matched to a gene: 8. The CDR3 extends over 16 amino acids. CDR1 and CDR2 from the germline V gene are SGHNT and YYREEE (reference sequence).

The chain links TRBV20-1 to TRBJ2-1; 8 positions agree with TRBD2. V was clipped by 4 bases and J by 10 bases; unmatched bases: 18. This CDR3 region has 16 residues. Germline V gene lookup returns CDR1 DFQATT and CDR2 SNEGSKA (reference sequence). The CDR3 sequence: CSAIERGGPSVMEQFF. The CDR3 nucleotides read TGCAGTGCTATTGAACGGGGGGGGCCCAGCGTGATGGAGCAGTTCTTC.

The gene calls are TRBV5-6 and TRBJ2-1, with 9 bases identical to TRBD2. The CDR3 sequence is 16 residues long. Germline V gene sequence: CDR1 SGHDT, CDR2 YYEEEE. J was trimmed by 7 bases and V by 0 bases; bases with no gene match: 8. CDR3 in amino acids: CASSLGLFAGGNEQFF. Here the CDR3 DNA reads TGTGCCAGCAGCTTGGGGCTGTTTGCGGGGGGGAATGAGCAGTTCTTC.

The chain links TRBV5-1 to TRBJ2-2, with D possibly TRBD1 on 5 matching bases. The germline V gene encodes CDR1 SGHRS and CDR2 YFSETQ. The length of the CDR3 is 15 residues. The V end lost 3 bases, the J end lost 3 bases, and 12 bases lay between the germline ends. CDR3: CASSSQGIDTGELFF. The CDR3 nucleotides are TGCGCCAGCAGCTCCCAGGGAATAGACACCGGGGAGCTGTTTTTT.

The chain carries TRBV9 and TRBJ2-7; 8 bases are shared with TRBD2. CDR3 length: 15 amino acids. V gave up 0 bases and J gave up 3 bases; unmatched junction bases: 5. Germline V gene data show CDR1 as SGDLS and CDR2 as YYNGEE. The CDR3 region is CASSVEDSGVYEQYF. The CDR3, as DNA: TGTGCCAGCAGCGTAGAGGATAGCGGGGTCTACGAGCAGTACTTC.

About this clone itself: One end of the junction varies from germline; a read error may be responsible. V gene TRBV7-7 combines with J gene TRBJ2-5, with unresolved D. The CDR3 covers 13 residues. The V gene's germline CDR1 is SSHAT and CDR2 FNYEAQ (reference sequence). CDR3: CASRPISQETQYF. The CDR3 nucleotides read TGTGCTAGCAGACCGATCAGTCAAGAGACCCAGTACTTC.

This chain joins TRBV9 and TRBJ1-1, with D tentatively TRBD1 (5 bases). This CDR3 spans 14 amino acids. V lost 3 bases to trimming and J lost 4 bases, with 13 bases between them. Germline V gene data show CDR1 as SGDLS and CDR2 as YYNGEE. CDR3 DNA: TGTGCCAGCAGCGCCGACAGCCTTGGCACTGAAGCTTTCTTT. Encoded protein: CASSADSLGTEAFF.

V and J are TRBV5-6 and TRBJ1-2; D not certain. The CDR3 extends over 13 amino acids. Trimming stripped 5 bases from V and 2 bases from J, with 10 bases between. The germline V gene has CDR1 SGHDT and CDR2 YYEEEE. In nucleotides, the CDR3 is TGTGCCAGCAGGCAGAGGCGGAACTATGGCTACACCTTC. Translation gives CASRQRRNYGYTF.

This clone was recorded once. The gene calls are TRBV7-9 and TRBJ2-3, with 8 bases matching TRBD2. Unmatched junction bases numbered 4, after V lost 5 bases and J lost 0 bases. From germline, CDR1 is SEHNR and CDR2 FQNEAQ (reference sequence). This CDR3 spans 15 amino acids. DNA for the CDR3: TGTGCCAGCAGCCCAGGACTAGCTAGCACAGATACGCAGTATTTT. This encodes CASSPGLASTDTQYF.

The chain couples TRBV6-1 to TRBJ1-5; D not resolved. The CDR3 covers 15 residues. Germline values: CDR1 MNHNS, CDR2 SASEGT. Trimming left V 3 bases short and J 4 bases short, with 13 bases between. In DNA form, the CDR3 reads TGTGCCAGCAGTGAGAGTGGAACAGTAAATCAGCCCCAGCATTTT. It is translated as CASSESGTVNQPQHF.

The rearrangement links TRBV5-1 to TRBJ1-5, with a weak D call TRBD1 (5 bases). Germline CDR1 and CDR2: SGHRS and YFSETQ. The V end was cut by 0 bases, the J end by 0 bases, with 13 bases between. The CDR3 is 17 amino acids. The CDR3 spells CASSLDPTGDSNQPQHF. The CDR3, as DNA: TGCGCCAGCAGCTTGGACCCTACAGGTGATAGCAATCAGCCCCAGCATTTT.

J is TRBJ2-2 and V is TRBV19, with a possible D match to TRBD1 (6 bases). The germline V and J ends were trimmed by 2 bases and 7 bases, with 14 bases remaining between them. The CDR3 is 15 residues long. Looked up from germline, CDR1 is LNHDA and CDR2 is SQIVND (reference sequence). The DNA of the CDR3 is TGTGCCAGTAGTATACAGGGCCGAGGGGGCGGGGAGCTGTTTTTT. This encodes CASSIQGRGGGELFF.

This clone was picked up one time. The V call is TRBV19, the J call TRBJ1-2; 9 bases align to TRBD1. Germline V gene sequence: CDR1 LNHDA, CDR2 SQIVND (reference sequence). CDR3 length: 15 residues. J gave up 2 bases and V 5 bases, and 6 bases lay outside the gene matches. In DNA, the CDR3 is TGTGCCAGTAGTTCCGGGACAGGGTGGAACTATGGCTACACCTTC. It specifies CASSSGTGWNYGYTF.

The chain has TRBV4-3 and TRBJ1-5; perhaps TRBD1 as D (6 bases). The V and J ends lost 4 bases and 4 bases respectively, with 14 bases between them. CDR1 is LGHNA and CDR2 is YSLEER in the germline V gene. The CDR3 consists of 15 residues. Here the CDR3 DNA reads TGCGCCAGCAGCCGCAATCTACAGGGTAATCAGCCCCAGCATTTT. Its translation: CASSRNLQGNQPQHF.

The V and J genes are TRBV7-3 and TRBJ2-1, with D unclear. From germline, CDR1 is SGHTA and CDR2 FQGTGA. This CDR3 is built from 14 residues. With 2 bases removed from V and 9 bases from J, the gap between germline ends came to 14 bases. CDR3 region: CASSLGGSRGEQFF. The CDR3 nucleotides are TGTGCCAGCAGCTTAGGCGGCAGCCGAGGTGAGCAGTTCTTC.

The gene calls are TRBV6-1 and TRBJ1-1; no definite D call. This CDR3 spans 12 amino acids. Per germline, CDR1 MNHNS and CDR2 SASEGT. Trimming cost V 3 bases and J 2 bases, with 4 bases left between them. The CDR3 DNA sequence: TGTGCCAGCAGTGACCCTAACACTGAAGCTTTCTTT. Protein product: CASSDPNTEAFF.

The chain has TRBV6-5 and TRBJ1-1, with D unresolved. The V end lost 5 bases, the J end lost 4 bases, and 11 bases lay between the germline ends. The CDR3 consists of 13 residues. Germline CDR1 is MNHEY and CDR2 is SVGAGI. The CDR3 nucleotides read TGTGCCAGCAGTAGGGAGTGGGGCACTGAAGCTTTCTTT. Protein: CASSREWGTEAFF.

V gene TRBV7-9 combines with J gene TRBJ2-7, with D maybe TRBD2 (6 bases). Trimming stripped 5 bases from V and 0 bases from J, with 17 bases between. CDR3 length: 16 residues. Germline V lookup: CDR1 SEHNR, CDR2 FQNEAQ (reference sequence). The CDR3, as DNA: TGTGCCAGCAGCCTAATGCCGGGGACTGTCTCCTACGAGCAGTACTTC. Encoded protein: CASSLMPGTVSYEQYF.

This clone was observed a single time. This chain joins TRBV3-1 (or the pseudogene TRBV3-2) and TRBJ1-2; D is perhaps TRBD1 (6 bases). The CDR3 runs to 17 residues. V lost 1 base and J 8 bases, leaving 23 bases between the germline ends. From germline, CDR1 is LGHDT and CDR2 YNNKEL (reference sequence). CDR3 nucleotides: TGTGCCAGCAGCCAAGGTGTTCTTCGCAGGGCAGGGGAAGGCTACACCTTC. Amino acid sequence: CASSQGVLRRAGEGYTF.

The chain links TRBV28 to TRBJ2-7, with a weak D call TRBD1 (5 bases). V was clipped by 2 bases and J by 2 bases, with 16 bases between them. Germline values: CDR1 MDHEN, CDR2 SYDVKM. CDR3 size: 16 residues. CDR3 sequence reads: CASSLLSAGNPYEQYF. The CDR3 nucleotides read TGTGCCAGCAGTTTACTGTCGGCAGGGAACCCCTACGAGCAGTACTTC.

The chain combines TRBV7-9 with TRBJ1-6; D remains ambiguous. From germline, CDR1 is SEHNR and CDR2 FQNEAQ (reference sequence). The ends were cut back, 3 bases at V and 8 bases at J, with 8 bases in the middle. The CDR3 totals 13 residues. In nucleotides, the CDR3 is TGTGCCAGCAGCTTCGAGGGCTATTCACCCCTCCACTTT. This sequence encodes CASSFEGYSPLHF.

The V and J genes are TRBV28 and TRBJ1-5, with D perhaps TRBD1 (5 bases). The length of the CDR3 is 14 residues. Per the germline V gene, CDR1 is MDHEN and CDR2 is SYDVKM. Trimming stripped 1 base from V and 6 bases from J, with 10 bases between. The CDR3 loop is CASSLFQGTQPQHF. CDR3 coding DNA: TGTGCCAGCAGTTTATTCCAGGGTACTCAGCCCCAGCATTTT.

The gene calls are TRBV6-5 and TRBJ2-1; D unresolved. CDR1 is MNHEY and CDR2 is SVGAGI in the germline V gene. V was pared by 4 bases and J by 10 bases, with 17 bases between. The CDR3 length is 14 residues. The CDR3 spells CASSSQVTQREQFF. The CDR3 region has the DNA TGTGCCAGCAGTTCCCAGGTGACCCAAAGAGAGCAGTTCTTC.

This rearrangement joins TRBV4-2 to TRBJ2-1; 10 bases agree with TRBD2. This CDR3 spans 15 amino acids. Germline values: CDR1 LGHNA, CDR2 YNFKEQ. The V gene end was trimmed by 0 bases and the J gene end by 9 bases; junction bases not matched to a gene: 5. The CDR3 sequence is CASSQEAGGPGEQFF. In nucleotides, the CDR3 is TGTGCCAGCAGCCAAGAAGCGGGAGGGCCAGGTGAGCAGTTCTTC.

This clone has a handful of counts. The chain employs TRBV10-3 and TRBJ2-1, with TRBD2 matching over 11 bases. Germline trimming cut 0 bases from V and 5 bases from J; bases unmatched to any gene: 3. The CDR3 extends over 16 amino acids. Germline CDR1 and CDR2: ENHRY and SYGVKD. The CDR3 DNA reads as TGTGCCATCAGTGAGTCCGTGACTAGCGGGGACAATGAGCAGTTCTTC. Translated, it gives CAISESVTSGDNEQFF.

This clone has more than one count but fewer than ten. The gene calls are TRBV10-3 and TRBJ2-7, with D possibly TRBD1 on 6 matching bases. V was cut by 3 bases and J by 2 bases, with 8 bases left in between. CDR3 length: 13 amino acids. CDR1 and CDR2 from the germline V gene are ENHRY and SYGVKD. CDR3 sequence: CAISDRGAYEQYF. The DNA for the CDR3 is TGTGCCATCAGTGACAGGGGAGCCTACGAGCAGTACTTC.

This chain connects TRBV27 to TRBJ1-6, with 7 bases that match TRBD1. The junction had 16 bases not matched to a gene; V was cut back by 6 bases and J by 11 bases. The germline gives CDR1 MNHEY, CDR2 SMNVEV (reference sequence). The CDR3 has 16 amino acids. CDR3 residues: CASSSGGTGGLTPLHF. The CDR3 DNA is TGTGCCAGCAGCTCAGGGGGAACAGGTGGCTTGACACCCCTCCACTTT.

The chain carries TRBV24-1 and TRBJ2-1, with 8 bases fitting TRBD2. CDR3 length: 14 residues. Germline V gene data show CDR1 as KGHDR and CDR2 as SFDVKD. The J segment lost 8 bases and the V segment lost 9 bases, leaving 11 bases of the junction unmatched. Here the CDR3 reads CATQAGVGRHEQFF. The CDR3 DNA sequence: TGTGCCACCCAAGCGGGAGTGGGGCGCCATGAGCAGTTCTTC.